A single sample is the source of the 2 T cell receptor beta chains below, sequenced in a study of neurological immune-mediated disorders. The sample's time point: longitudinal time-point 3. MiXCR, applied by TCRdb to the 5' RACE reads, yields one record per CDR3 protein. Among around 100,000 distinct CDR3 sequences, about 10% were seen once, and the ten largest hold approximately 3.1%. Material: PBMCs. Source of these receptors: a female donor with HTLV-1-associated myelopathy (HAM/TSP).

This clonotype was seen many times. The chain joins TRBV7-9 to TRBJ2-1; 11 bases are a match to TRBD2. The J segment lost 5 bases and the V segment lost 5 bases, leaving 5 bases of the junction unmatched. From germline, CDR1 is SEHNR and CDR2 FQNEAQ (reference sequence). The CDR3 loop spans 15 amino acids. CDR3 sequence: CASSALAGGDNEQFF. The CDR3 DNA is TGTGCCAGCAGCGCCCTAGCGGGGGGAGACAATGAGCAGTTCTTC.

This clonotype showed up many times. The chain couples TRBV20-1 to TRBJ2-1, with D possibly being TRBD1 (6 bases). This CDR3 has 14 amino acids. V dropped 1 base and J dropped 2 bases, with 9 bases sitting between them. CDR1 and CDR2 from the germline V gene are DFQATT and SNEGSKA (reference sequence). CDR3 in DNA: TGCAGTGCTAGAGGGGGGCCGGCCTACAATGAGCAGTTCTTC. It is translated as CSARGGPAYNEQFF.